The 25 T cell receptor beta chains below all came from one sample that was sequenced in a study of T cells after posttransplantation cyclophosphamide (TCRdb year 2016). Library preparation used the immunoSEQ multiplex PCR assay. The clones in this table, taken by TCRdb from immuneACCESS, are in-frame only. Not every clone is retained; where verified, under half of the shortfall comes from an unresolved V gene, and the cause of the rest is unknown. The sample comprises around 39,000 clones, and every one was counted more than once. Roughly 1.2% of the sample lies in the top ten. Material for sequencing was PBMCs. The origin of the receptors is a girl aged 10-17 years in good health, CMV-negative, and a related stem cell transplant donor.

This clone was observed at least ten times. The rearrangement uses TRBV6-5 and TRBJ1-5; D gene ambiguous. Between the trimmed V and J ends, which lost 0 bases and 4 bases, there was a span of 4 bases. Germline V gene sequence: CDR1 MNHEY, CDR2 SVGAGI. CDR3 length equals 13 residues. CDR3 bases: TGTGCCAGCAGTTACTCGTCGAATCAGCCCCAGCATTTT. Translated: CASSYSSNQPQHF.

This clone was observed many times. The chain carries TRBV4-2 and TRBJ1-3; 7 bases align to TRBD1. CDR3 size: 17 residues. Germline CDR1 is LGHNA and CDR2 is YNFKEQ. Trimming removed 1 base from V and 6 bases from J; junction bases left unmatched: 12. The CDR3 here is CASSQGGGREFENTIYF. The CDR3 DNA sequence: TGTGCCAGCAGCCAAGGAGGGGGCAGGGAGTTTGAAAACACCATATATTTT.

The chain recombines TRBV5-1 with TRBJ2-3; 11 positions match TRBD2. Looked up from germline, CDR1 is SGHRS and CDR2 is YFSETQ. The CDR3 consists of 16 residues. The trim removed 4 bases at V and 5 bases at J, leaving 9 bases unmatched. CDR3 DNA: TGCGCCAGCAGCGGGCAGACTAGCGGGATTGGAGATACGCAGTATTTT. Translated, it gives CASSGQTSGIGDTQYF.

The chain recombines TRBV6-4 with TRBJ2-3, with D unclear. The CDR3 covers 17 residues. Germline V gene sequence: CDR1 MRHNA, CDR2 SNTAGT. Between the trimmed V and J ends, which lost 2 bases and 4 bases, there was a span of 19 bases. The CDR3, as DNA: TGTGCCAGCAGTGACCCCACCTGGGCTGAGTTCGCAGATACGCAGTATTTT. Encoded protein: CASSDPTWAEFADTQYF.

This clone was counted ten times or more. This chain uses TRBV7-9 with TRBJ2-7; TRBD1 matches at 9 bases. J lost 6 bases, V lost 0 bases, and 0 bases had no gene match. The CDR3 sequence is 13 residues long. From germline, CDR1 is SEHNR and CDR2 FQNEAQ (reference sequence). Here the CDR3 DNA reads TGTGCCAGCAGCTTAGCGACAGGGGGCGAGCAGTACTTC. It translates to CASSLATGGEQYF.

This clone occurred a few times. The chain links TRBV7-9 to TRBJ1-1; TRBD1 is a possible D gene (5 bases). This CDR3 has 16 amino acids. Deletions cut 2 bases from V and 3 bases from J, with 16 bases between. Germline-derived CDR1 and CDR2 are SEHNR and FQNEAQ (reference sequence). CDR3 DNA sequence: TGTGCCAGCAGCTTACGGGGGGGTTTTTCGGACACTGAAGCTTTCTTT. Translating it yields CASSLRGGFSDTEAFF.

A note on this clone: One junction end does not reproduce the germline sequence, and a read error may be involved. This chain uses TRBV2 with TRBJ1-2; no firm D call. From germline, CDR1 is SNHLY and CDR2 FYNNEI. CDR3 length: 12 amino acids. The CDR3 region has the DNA TGTGCCAGCAGTGAACAAAACTATGGCCACACCTTC. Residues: CASSEQNYGHTF.

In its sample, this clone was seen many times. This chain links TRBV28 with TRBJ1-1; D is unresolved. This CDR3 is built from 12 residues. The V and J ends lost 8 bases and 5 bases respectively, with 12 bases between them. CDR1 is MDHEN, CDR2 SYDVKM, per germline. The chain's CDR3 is CASCGTWTEAFF. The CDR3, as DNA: TGTGCCAGCTGTGGTACTTGGACTGAAGCTTTCTTT.

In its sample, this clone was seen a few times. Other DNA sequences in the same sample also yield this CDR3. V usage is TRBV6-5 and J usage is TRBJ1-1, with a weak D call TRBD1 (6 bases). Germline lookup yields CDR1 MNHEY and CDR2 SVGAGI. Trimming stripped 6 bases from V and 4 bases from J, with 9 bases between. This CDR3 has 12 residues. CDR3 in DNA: TGTGCCAGCAGCCTCAGGGGCACTGAAGCTTTCTTT. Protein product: CASSLRGTEAFF.

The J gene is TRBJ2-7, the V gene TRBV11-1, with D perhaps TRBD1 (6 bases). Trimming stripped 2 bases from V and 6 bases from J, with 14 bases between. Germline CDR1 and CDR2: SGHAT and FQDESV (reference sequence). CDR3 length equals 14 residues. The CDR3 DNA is TGTGCCAGCAGCTTATCCGGTAACAGGGCCGAGCAGTACTTC. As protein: CASSLSGNRAEQYF.

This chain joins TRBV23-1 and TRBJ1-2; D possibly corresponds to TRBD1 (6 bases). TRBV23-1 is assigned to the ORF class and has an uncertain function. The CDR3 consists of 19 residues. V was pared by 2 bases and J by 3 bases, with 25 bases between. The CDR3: CASSQEPGPRGNKDYGYTF. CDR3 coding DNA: TGCGCCAGCAGTCAAGAGCCGGGACCCAGGGGAAATAAGGACTATGGCTACACCTTC.

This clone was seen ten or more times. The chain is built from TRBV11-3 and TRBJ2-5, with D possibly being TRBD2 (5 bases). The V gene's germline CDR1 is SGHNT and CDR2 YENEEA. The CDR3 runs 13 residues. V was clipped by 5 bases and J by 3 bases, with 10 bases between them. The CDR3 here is CASSKDGKETQYF. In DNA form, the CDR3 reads TGTGCCAGCAGCAAGGACGGGAAAGAGACCCAGTACTTC.

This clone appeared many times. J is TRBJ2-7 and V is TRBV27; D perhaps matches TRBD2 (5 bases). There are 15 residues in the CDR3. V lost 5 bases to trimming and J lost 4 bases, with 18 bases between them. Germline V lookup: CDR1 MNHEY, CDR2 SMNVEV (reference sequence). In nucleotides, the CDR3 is TGTGCCAGCAGTCGGCGGGCAGGTATCTTATACGAGCAGTACTTC. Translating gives CASSRRAGILYEQYF.

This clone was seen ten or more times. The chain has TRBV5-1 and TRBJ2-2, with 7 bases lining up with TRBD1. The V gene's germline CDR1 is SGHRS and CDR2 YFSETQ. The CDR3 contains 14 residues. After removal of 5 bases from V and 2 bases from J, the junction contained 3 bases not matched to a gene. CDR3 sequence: CASRGTVNTGELFF. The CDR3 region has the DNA TGCGCCAGCAGAGGGACAGTTAACACCGGGGAGCTGTTTTTT.

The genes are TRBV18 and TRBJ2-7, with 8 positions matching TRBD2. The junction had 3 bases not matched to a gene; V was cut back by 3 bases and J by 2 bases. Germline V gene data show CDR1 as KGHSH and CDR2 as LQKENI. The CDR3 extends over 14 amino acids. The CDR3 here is CASSPGSGTYEQYF. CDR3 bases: TGTGCCAGCTCACCGGGTAGCGGGACCTACGAGCAGTACTTC.

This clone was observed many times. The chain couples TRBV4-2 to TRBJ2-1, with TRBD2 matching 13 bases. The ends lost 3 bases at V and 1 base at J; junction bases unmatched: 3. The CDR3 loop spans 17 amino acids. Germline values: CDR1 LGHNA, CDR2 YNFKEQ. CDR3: CASSQGTSGMSYNEQFF. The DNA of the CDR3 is TGTGCCAGCAGCCAGGGGACTAGCGGGATGTCCTACAATGAGCAGTTCTTC.

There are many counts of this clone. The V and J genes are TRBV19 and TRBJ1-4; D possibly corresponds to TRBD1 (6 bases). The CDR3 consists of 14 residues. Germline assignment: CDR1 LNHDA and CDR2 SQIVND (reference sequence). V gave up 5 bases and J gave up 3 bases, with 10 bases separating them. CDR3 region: CASSWGGPNEKLFF. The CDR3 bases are TGTGCCAGTAGTTGGGGGGGCCCTAATGAAAAACTGTTTTTT.

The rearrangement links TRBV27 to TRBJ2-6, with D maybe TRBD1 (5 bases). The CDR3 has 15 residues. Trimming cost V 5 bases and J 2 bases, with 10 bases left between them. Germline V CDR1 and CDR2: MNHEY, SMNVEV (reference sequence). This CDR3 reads CASSDSRPGANVLTF. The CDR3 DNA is TGTGCCAGCAGTGACAGTAGGCCTGGGGCCAACGTCCTGACTTTC.

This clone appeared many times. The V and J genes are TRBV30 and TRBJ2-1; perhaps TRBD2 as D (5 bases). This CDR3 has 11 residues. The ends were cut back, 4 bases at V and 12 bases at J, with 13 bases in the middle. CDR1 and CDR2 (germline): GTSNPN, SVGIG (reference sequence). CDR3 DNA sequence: TGTGCCTGGAAAATAGCGCTCAGGCAGTTCTTC. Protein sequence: CAWKIALRQFF.

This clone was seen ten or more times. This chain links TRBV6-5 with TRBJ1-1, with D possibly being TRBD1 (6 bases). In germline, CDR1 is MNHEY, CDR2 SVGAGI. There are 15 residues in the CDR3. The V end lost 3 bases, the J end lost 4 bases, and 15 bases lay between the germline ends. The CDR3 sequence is CASSYWGREFTEAFF. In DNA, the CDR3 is TGTGCCAGCAGTTATTGGGGGCGAGAATTCACTGAAGCTTTCTTT.

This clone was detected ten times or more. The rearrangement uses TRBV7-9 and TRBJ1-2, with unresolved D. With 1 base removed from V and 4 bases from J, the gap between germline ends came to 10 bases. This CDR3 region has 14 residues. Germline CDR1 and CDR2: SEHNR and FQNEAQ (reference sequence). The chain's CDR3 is CASSLGQPSYGYTF. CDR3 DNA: TGTGCCAGCAGCTTAGGACAACCAAGCTATGGCTACACCTTC.

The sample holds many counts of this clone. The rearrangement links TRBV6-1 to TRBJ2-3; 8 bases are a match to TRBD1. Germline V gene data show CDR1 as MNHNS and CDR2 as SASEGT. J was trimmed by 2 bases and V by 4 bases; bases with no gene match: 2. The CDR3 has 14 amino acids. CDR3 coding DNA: TGTGCCAGCAGTGGACAGGGGCACACAGATACGCAGTATTTT. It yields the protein CASSGQGHTDTQYF.

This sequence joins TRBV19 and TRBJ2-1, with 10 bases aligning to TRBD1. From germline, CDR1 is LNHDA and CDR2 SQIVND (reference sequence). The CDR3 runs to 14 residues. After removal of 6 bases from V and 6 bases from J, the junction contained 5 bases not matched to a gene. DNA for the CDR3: TGTGCCAGTAGGGACAGGGGGACGGGCAATGAGCAGTTCTTC. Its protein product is CASRDRGTGNEQFF.

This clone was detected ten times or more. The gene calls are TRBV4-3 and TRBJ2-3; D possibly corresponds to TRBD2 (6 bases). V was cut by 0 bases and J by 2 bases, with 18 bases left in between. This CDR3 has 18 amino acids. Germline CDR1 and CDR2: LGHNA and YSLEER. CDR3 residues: CASSQDIDGSSFTDTQYF. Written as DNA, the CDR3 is TGCGCCAGCAGCCAAGATATTGACGGGAGTTCTTTCACAGATACGCAGTATTTT.

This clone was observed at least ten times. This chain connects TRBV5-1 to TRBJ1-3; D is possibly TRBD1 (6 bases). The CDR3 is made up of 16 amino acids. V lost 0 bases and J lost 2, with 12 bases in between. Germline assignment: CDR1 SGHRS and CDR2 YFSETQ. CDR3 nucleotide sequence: TGCGCCAGCAGCTTGGATGGGCAGGGGACTGGAAACACCATATATTTT. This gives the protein CASSLDGQGTGNTIYF.